This note documents a single T cell receptor (beta chain) sequence. Its antigen is as yet unknown. The data belong to a study of shared clonotypes between healthy human individuals. The junction had 3 bases not matched to a gene; V was cut back by 3 bases and J by 0 bases. The CDR3 contains 15 residues. The germline gives CDR1 SGHNT, CDR2 YYREEE (reference sequence). The data were produced by immunoSEQ multiplex PCR, yet TCRdb's version contains in-frame clones alone and is incomplete. The sample lists millions of clones; roughly 96% were seen once. Study conclusions and caveats: Non-shared clonotypes showed lower generation probabilities than clonotypes common to all four donors. Sequencing depth was predicted to influence how clonotypes are shared among donors.

The specimen sequenced was naive CD4+ T cells sorted from blood. Subset in this sample: CD45RA+ positively selected. V and J are TRBV5-4 and TRBJ1-2, with 9 bases aligning to TRBD1. This clonotype was obtained from a man in his late teens or twenties in good health. The CDR3 region has the DNA TGTGCCAGCAGCTGGGGACAGGGCCCTAACTATGGCTACACCTTC. Its protein is CASSWGQGPNYGYTF.